This T cell receptor beta chain was documented in a study of blood T cell repertoires in COVID-19. The repertoire was sequenced with immunoSEQ multiplex PCR; TCRdb's copy has only in-frame clones and lacks some. The sample holds around 300,000 clones; 80% to 95% are singletons and the top ten take around 1.1%. Germline CDR1 reads SGDLS; CDR2 reads YYNGEE. Trimming took off 3 bases at V and 1 base at J, with 10 bases between the two ends. This CDR3 spans 14 amino acids. Enrollees, about 18 to 89 years old, lived in fewer than 25 US areas. Recovery among Cohort 3 donors was established by two negative PCRs, clearance, or symptom resolution.

This receptor was identified in a woman in her 30s who had recovered from COVID-19. Source material: PBMCs or T cells enriched from blood (not recorded which). The V call is TRBV9, the J call TRBJ2-5; weak D call: TRBD2 (6 bases). The CDR3 sequence is CASSDGGTQETQYF. The CDR3 DNA sequence: TGTGCCAGCAGCGATGGCGGGACCCAAGAGACCCAGTACTTC.